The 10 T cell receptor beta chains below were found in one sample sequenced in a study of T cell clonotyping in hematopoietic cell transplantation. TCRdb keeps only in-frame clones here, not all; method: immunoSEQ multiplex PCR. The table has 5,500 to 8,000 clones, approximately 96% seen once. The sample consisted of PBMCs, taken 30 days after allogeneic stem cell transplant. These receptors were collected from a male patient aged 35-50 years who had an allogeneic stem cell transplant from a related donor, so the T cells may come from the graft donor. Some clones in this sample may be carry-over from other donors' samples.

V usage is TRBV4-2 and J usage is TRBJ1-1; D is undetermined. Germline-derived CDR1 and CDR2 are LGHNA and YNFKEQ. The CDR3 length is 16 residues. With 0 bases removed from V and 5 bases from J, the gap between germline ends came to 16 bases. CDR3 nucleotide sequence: TGTGCCAGCAGCCAAGATGCGTTAGGCTCCGGGACTGAAGCTTTCTTT. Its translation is CASSQDALGSGTEAFF.

CDR3 nucleotides: TGTGCCAGCAGGGAGGGACAGGGGCGAGCTAACTATGGCTACACCTTC. Its translation: CASREGQGRANYGYTF. V gene TRBV27 combines with J gene TRBJ1-2; 10 nucleotides match TRBD1. The CDR3 loop spans 16 amino acids. Trimming cost V 6 bases and J 0 bases; bases outside gene matches: 7. The V gene's germline CDR1 is MNHEY and CDR2 SMNVEV (reference sequence).

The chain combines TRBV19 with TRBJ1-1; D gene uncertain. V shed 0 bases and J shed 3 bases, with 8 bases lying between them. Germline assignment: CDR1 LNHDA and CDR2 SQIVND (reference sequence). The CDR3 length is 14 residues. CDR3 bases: TGTGCCAGTAGTATAGATAGAGCTTACACTGAAGCTTTCTTT. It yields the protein CASSIDRAYTEAFF.

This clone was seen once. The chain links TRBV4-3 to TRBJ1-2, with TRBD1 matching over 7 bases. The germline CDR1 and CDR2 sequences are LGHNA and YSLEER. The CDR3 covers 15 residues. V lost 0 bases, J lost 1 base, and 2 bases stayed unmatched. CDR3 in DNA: TGCGCCAGCAGCCAAGAAGGGACAGTTAACTATGGCTACACCTTC. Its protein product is CASSQEGTVNYGYTF.

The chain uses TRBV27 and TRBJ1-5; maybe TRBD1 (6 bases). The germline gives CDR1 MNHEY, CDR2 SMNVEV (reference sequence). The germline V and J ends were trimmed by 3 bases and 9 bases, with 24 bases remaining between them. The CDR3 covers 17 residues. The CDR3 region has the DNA TGTGCCAGCAGTTTGAAGCCCCCACAGGGAGGGTCTGGGCCCCAGCATTTT. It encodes CASSLKPPQGGSGPQHF.

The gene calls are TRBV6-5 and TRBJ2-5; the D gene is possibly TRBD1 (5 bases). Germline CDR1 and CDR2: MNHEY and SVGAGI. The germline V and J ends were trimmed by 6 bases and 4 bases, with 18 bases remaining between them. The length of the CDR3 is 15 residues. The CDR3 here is CASRGNVGRGETQYF. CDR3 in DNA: TGTGCCAGCAGGGGTAACGTAGGAAGGGGAGAGACCCAGTACTTC.

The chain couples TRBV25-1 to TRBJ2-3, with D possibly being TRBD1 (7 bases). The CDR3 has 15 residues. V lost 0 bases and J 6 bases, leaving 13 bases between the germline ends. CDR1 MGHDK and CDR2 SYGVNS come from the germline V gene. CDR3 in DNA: TGTGCCAGCAGTGAATACGGCAGGGGGGTCGATACGCAGTATTTT. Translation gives CASSEYGRGVDTQYF.

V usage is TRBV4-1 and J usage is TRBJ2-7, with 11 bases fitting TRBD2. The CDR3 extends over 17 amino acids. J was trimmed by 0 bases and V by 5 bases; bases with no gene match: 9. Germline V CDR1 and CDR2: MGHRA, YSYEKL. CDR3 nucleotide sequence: TGCGCCAGCAGCGCCCGGACTAGCGGGCAAAGCTCCTACGAGCAGTACTTC. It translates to CASSARTSGQSSYEQYF.

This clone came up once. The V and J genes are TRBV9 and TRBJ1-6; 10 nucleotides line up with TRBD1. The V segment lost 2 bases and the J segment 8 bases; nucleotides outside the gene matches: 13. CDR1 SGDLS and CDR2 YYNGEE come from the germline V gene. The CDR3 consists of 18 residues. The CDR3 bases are TGTGCCAGCAGCGTTAGTGGCGGGGGGACAGGGGATCATTCACCCCTCCACTTT. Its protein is CASSVSGGGTGDHSPLHF.

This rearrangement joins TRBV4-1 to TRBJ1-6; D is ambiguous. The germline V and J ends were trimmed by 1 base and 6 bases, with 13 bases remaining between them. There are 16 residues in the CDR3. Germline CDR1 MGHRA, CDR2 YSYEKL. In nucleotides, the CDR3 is TGCGCCAGCAGCCAAGTTGTAAAGGCTACTAATTCACCCCTCCACTTT. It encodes CASSQVVKATNSPLHF.